Sequencing of this T cell receptor beta chain was carried out in a study of quantifying T cell responses using KT2 cells. Overall study: Reverse transcription used primers in the TCR alpha and beta constant regions. A predetermined fluorescence threshold ended the second PCR, run as a qPCR.

This clonotype was observed a few times. Its cognate antigen is unknown. Study-wide results and limits: Counts of KT2 alpha and beta sequences rose linearly with the number of KT2 cells added. At about one KT2 cell per 100,000 PBMC, KT2 sequences were still detected.

A single-stranded UMI oligo with SP2 sequence was ligated to cDNA 3' ends. First-round PCR used about 4 cycles and beta primers RC1.1 and RC1.2 covering TRBC1 and TRBC2. TCRdb passed the UMI-ligation and nested PCR reads through MiXCR, listing each CDR3 protein once. The repertoire holds around 56,000 distinct CDR3 sequences, more than 9% seen once, with under 10% in the top ten. This CDR3 region has 14 residues. Trimming removed 4 bases at V and 2 bases at J, with 13 bases between. Germline loops: CDR1 SGHNT, CDR2 YYREEE (reference sequence). Unfractionated PBMC were spiked with known numbers of KT2 clone cells.

J is TRBJ2-7 and V is TRBV5-4; tentatively, D is TRBD2 (5 bases). The sequence was collected from a human donor. The specimen was PBMCs spiked with cells of the T cell clone KT2. The CDR3 sequence: CASSGVPAAYEQYF. DNA of the CDR3: TGTGCCAGCAGCGGCGTCCCAGCGGCCTACGAGCAGTACTTC.